One and the same sample provided the 21 T cell receptor beta chains below, sequenced in a study of blood T cell repertoires in COVID-19. Only in-frame clones appear in the TCRdb table, and some are missing; sequencing was by immunoSEQ multiplex PCR. There are 130,000 to 150,000 clones in the sample; 81% occur only once, and around 8.8% lies in the top ten. Sequencing was carried out using peripheral blood. All receptors come from a human donor in a cohort sampled during active COVID-19.

This clone was observed once. The chain uses TRBV28 and TRBJ2-2; TRBD2 matches 11 bases. The ends lost 6 bases at V and 5 bases at J; junction bases unmatched: 26. The CDR3 extends over 22 amino acids. Germline CDR1 MDHEN, CDR2 SYDVKM. The CDR3 DNA sequence: TGTGCCAGCAGCTTCCCAGAGGGCCCGACCCGGACTAGCGGGTTGGGGACCGGGGAGCTGTTTTTT. The encoded protein is CASSFPEGPTRTSGLGTGELFF.

This chain joins TRBV21-1 and TRBJ1-5. TRBV21-1 is reported as a pseudogene. This CDR3 has 16 residues. CDR3: CASSKGGGDRNQPQHF. In nucleotides, the CDR3 is TGTGCCAGCAGCAAAGGGGGGGGCGACCGCAATCAGCCCCAGCATTTT.

The genes are TRBV5-1 and TRBJ2-7, with 7 bases matching TRBD1. V gave up 0 bases and J gave up 3 bases; unmatched junction bases: 6. CDR3 size: 15 residues. Germline assignment: CDR1 SGHRS and CDR2 YFSETQ. The CDR3 nucleotides are TGCGCCAGCAGCTTGGCACAGGGGAGAAACTACGAGCAGTACTTC. Translation gives CASSLAQGRNYEQYF.

The chain couples TRBV24-1 to TRBJ1-5, with D possibly TRBD1 on 5 matching bases. CDR1 and CDR2 (germline): KGHDR, SFDVKD. The CDR3 runs 14 residues. The V and J ends lost 2 bases and 5 bases respectively, with 9 bases between them. The CDR3 region has the DNA TGTGCCACCAGTGATTACACACAGGATCAGCCCCAGCATTTT. Protein sequence: CATSDYTQDQPQHF.

The chain couples TRBV15 to TRBJ2-5; 10 bases align to TRBD2. With 0 bases clipped from V and 3 bases from J, the junction kept 4 bases outside the gene matches. The CDR3 spans 16 residues. Looked up from germline, CDR1 is LNHNV and CDR2 is YYDKDF (reference sequence). CDR3 in DNA: TGTGCCACCAGCAGAGATCGGAGCGGGGGGGAAGAGACCCAGTACTTC. Amino acid sequence: CATSRDRSGGEETQYF.

This chain connects TRBV5-1 to TRBJ2-3; 8 nucleotides line up with TRBD1. The CDR3 runs 15 residues. CDR1 is SGHRS and CDR2 is YFSETQ in the germline V gene. The V and J ends lost 4 bases and 8 bases, in that order; junction bases with no gene match: 12. The CDR3 bases are TGCGCCAGCAGCACAGGACAGGGTAACGAGGGTACGCAGTATTTT. This codes for CASSTGQGNEGTQYF. The full variable domain, completed using reference TRBV5-1 and TRBJ2-3, is KAGVTQTPRYLIKTRGQQVTLSCSPISGHRSVSWYQQTPGQGLQFLFEYFSETQRNKGNFPGRFSGRQFSNSRSEMNVSTLELGDSALYLCASSTGQGNEGTQYFGPGTRLTVL.

This clone has a single count. The J gene is TRBJ2-4, the V gene TRBV18, with a possible D match to TRBD2 (6 bases). CDR1 is KGHSH and CDR2 is LQKENI in the germline V gene. This CDR3 comprises 17 residues. The V end was cut by 3 bases, the J end by 1 base, with 16 bases between. CDR3 in amino acids: CASSPIGGNTAKNIQYF. In nucleotides, the CDR3 is TGTGCCAGCTCACCGATTGGAGGGAATACGGCCAAAAACATTCAGTACTTC. Combining the CDR3 with reference TRBV18 and TRBJ2-4 gives the whole variable domain NAGVMQNPRHLVRRRGQEARLRCSPMKGHSHVYWYRQLPEEGLKFMVYLQKENIIDESGMPKERFSAEFPKEGPSILRIQQVVRGDSAAYFCASSPIGGNTAKNIQYFGAGTRLSVL.

The V and J genes are TRBV6-2 or TRBV6-3 and TRBJ2-1; 15 nucleotides agree with TRBD2. The V gene's germline CDR1 is MNHEY and CDR2 SVGEGT. Trimming took 2 bases from V and 1 from J; bases not matched to a gene: 6. The CDR3 covers 19 residues. The CDR3 sequence is CASSYMGLAGGGSYNEQFF. CDR3 bases: TGTGCCAGCAGTTACATGGGACTAGCGGGAGGCGGGTCCTACAATGAGCAGTTCTTC.

The chain employs TRBV11-2 and TRBJ1-4; 10 nucleotides match TRBD1. With V trimmed by 4 bases and J by 3 bases, 14 bases remained unmatched. Germline V gene lookup returns CDR1 SGHAT and CDR2 FQNNGV. This CDR3 has 19 amino acids. The CDR3 DNA follows: TGTGCCAGCAGCTCCTCCCGGGACAGGGGCTCAATTCCTAATGAAAAACTGTTTTTT. Encoded protein: CASSSSRDRGSIPNEKLFF.

J is TRBJ1-5 and V is TRBV7-2; D is perhaps TRBD1 (5 bases). The CDR3 length is 14 residues. V was trimmed by 5 bases and J by 2 bases, leaving 10 bases between them. CDR1 is SGHTA, CDR2 FQGNSA, per germline. CDR3 sequence: CASSTQGGNQPQHF. The CDR3 DNA reads TGTGCCAGCAGCACTCAGGGCGGCAATCAGCCCCAGCATTTT.

The chain has TRBV2 and TRBJ1-1; 8 bases map to TRBD1. Trimming removed 9 bases from V and 0 bases from J; junction bases left unmatched: 3. Germline CDR1 SNHLY, CDR2 FYNNEI. The length of the CDR3 is 13 residues. In nucleotides, the CDR3 is TGTGCCAGACGGACAGGGATGAACACTGAAGCTTTCTTT. Translated: CARRTGMNTEAFF. Full variable domain (missing parts from reference TRBV2 and TRBJ1-1): EPEVTQTPSHQVTQMGQEVILRCVPISNHLYFYWYRQILGQKVEFLVSFYNNEISEKSEIFDDQFSVERPDGSNFTLKIRSTKLEDSAMYFCARRTGMNTEAFFGQGTRLTVV.

V usage is TRBV6-5 and J usage is TRBJ2-2; D remains ambiguous. Germline values: CDR1 MNHEY, CDR2 SVGAGI. V gave up 8 bases and J gave up 7 bases, with 8 bases separating them. This CDR3 comprises 11 residues. CDR3 nucleotide sequence: TGTGCCAGCGACTTCGGCGGGGAGCTGTTTTTT. This translates into CASDFGGELFF.

The chain uses TRBV24-1 and TRBJ1-5; D unclear. This CDR3 is built from 13 residues. Trimming removed 4 bases at V and 11 bases at J, with 14 bases between. Germline-derived CDR1 and CDR2 are KGHDR and SFDVKD. CDR3 sequence (DNA): TGTGCCACCAGTGAGCAGTCAGTCAGCGCCCAGCATTTT. Protein: CATSEQSVSAQHF.

The CDR3 region has the DNA TGTGCCAGCAGCTTTGATCGCGGGAGTGTGGGCAATGAGCAGTTCTTC. This encodes CASSFDRGSVGNEQFF. This sequence joins TRBV5-4 and TRBJ2-1, with 7 bases fitting TRBD2. V was clipped by 2 bases and J by 6 bases; unmatched bases: 11. The CDR3 is made up of 16 amino acids. Germline assignment: CDR1 SGHNT and CDR2 YYREEE (reference sequence).

This chain uses TRBV4-2 with TRBJ1-5; weak D call: TRBD1 (5 bases). Germline V gene lookup returns CDR1 LGHNA and CDR2 YNFKEQ. Trimming pared 0 bases from V and 4 bases from J, leaving 10 bases between. The CDR3 runs 15 residues. CDR3 in amino acids: CASSQDLQGNQPQHF. In DNA form, the CDR3 reads TGTGCCAGCAGCCAAGACCTGCAGGGAAATCAGCCCCAGCATTTT.

The genes are TRBV16 and TRBJ1-2; 8 nucleotides align to TRBD1. Per germline, CDR1 KGHSY and CDR2 FQNENV. The CDR3 length is 13 residues. V lost 5 bases and J lost 4; bases outside the gene matches: 3. CDR3 in amino acids: CASSGTGVYGYTF. Written as DNA, the CDR3 is TGTGCCAGCAGCGGGACAGGTGTCTATGGCTACACCTTC.

The rearrangement uses TRBV7-3 and TRBJ2-1, with D maybe TRBD1 (5 bases). V was pared by 2 bases and J by 3 bases, with 11 bases between. The germline V gene encodes CDR1 SGHTA and CDR2 FQGTGA. The CDR3 covers 15 residues. The DNA for the CDR3 is TGTGCCAGCAGCTTAGAGCAGGGTGGCTACAATGAGCAGTTCTTC. Its protein is CASSLEQGGYNEQFF.

V usage is TRBV28 and J usage is TRBJ2-3, with D maybe TRBD1 (5 bases). The CDR3 loop spans 15 amino acids. V was shortened by 2 bases and J by 0 bases, with 9 bases between the two germline ends. Germline CDR1 is MDHEN and CDR2 is SYDVKM. CDR3 coding DNA: TGTGCCAGCAGTTTAGGGGCGGCGAGCACAGATACGCAGTATTTT. Protein product: CASSLGAASTDTQYF.

The chain links TRBV7-3 to TRBJ1-5, with unresolved D. Germline V gene lookup returns CDR1 SGHTA and CDR2 FQGTGA. Trimming removed 2 bases from V and 3 bases from J, with 5 bases in between. This CDR3 is built from 13 residues. The CDR3 here is CASSLEYNQPQHF. In DNA, the CDR3 is TGTGCCAGCAGCTTAGAGTACAATCAGCCCCAGCATTTT.

The table lists this clone with a few counts. V usage is TRBV29-1 and J usage is TRBJ2-7, with TRBD1 identical over 12 bases. Germline trimming cut 5 bases from V and 6 bases from J; bases unmatched to any gene: 14. CDR3 length equals 16 residues. Germline assignment: CDR1 SQVTM and CDR2 ANQGSEA. As DNA, the CDR3 is TGCAGCGTTTTACCGGGACAGGGGGCTTTCTGGGCCGAGCAGTACTTC. This sequence encodes CSVLPGQGAFWAEQYF.

This clone is a singleton in its sample. This chain links TRBV7-9 with TRBJ2-6, with 9 bases lining up with TRBD1. With 5 bases clipped from V and 4 bases from J, the junction kept 9 bases outside the gene matches. The length of the CDR3 is 17 residues. From germline, CDR1 is SEHNR and CDR2 FQNEAQ (reference sequence). In DNA, the CDR3 is TGTGCCAGCAGCGGGACAGGGATGAGGCGGGGGGCCAACGTCCTGACTTTC. This encodes CASSGTGMRRGANVLTF.